This T cell receptor (beta chain) is drawn from a study of blood T cell repertoires in COVID-19. Study information: In each case, the material was cDNA or gDNA derived from T cells, B-cell-depleted T cells, or PBMCs.

Assignments of participants to cohorts depended upon their own reported clinical history. J gave up 6 bases and V 5 bases, and 13 bases lay outside the gene matches. CDR3 size: 16 residues. CDR1 LNHDA and CDR2 SQIVND come from the germline V gene (reference sequence). Produced via immunoSEQ multiplex PCR; TCRdb's table is partial and in-frame only. The sample holds about 350,000 clones, about nine tenths seen once. V is TRBV19 and J is TRBJ2-1; 7 positions match TRBD2. Input material: PBMCs or T cells enriched from blood (not recorded which). This clonotype was obtained from a woman aged 25 to 39 who had been exposed to COVID-19. CDR3 DNA sequence: TGTGCCAGTAGTCCCCAACTGGCGGGAGCCGGCAATGAGCAGTTCTTC. The encoded protein is CASSPQLAGAGNEQFF.